This TCR beta chain is drawn from a study of patients and donors after allogeneic stem cell transplantation. TCRdb re-called the RT-PCR reads with MiXCR, one entry per CDR3 protein. Among roughly 940,000 distinct CDR3 sequences listed, more than 15% were seen once. The source is a human donor who was either an allogeneic HSCT recipient or a stem cell or donor lymphocyte infusion donor (not recorded which). It is not recorded whose cells these are; they may come from a transplant donor. What was sequenced was blood, either unsorted or a sorted T cell fraction (not recorded which).

The DNA of the CDR3 is TGTGCCAGCAGCTTAGCGGGACAGGGTAGTTACTACGAGCAGTACTTC. Residues: CASSLAGQGSYYEQYF. The chain uses TRBV7-3 and TRBJ2-7; TRBD1 agrees at 9 bases. Germline lookup yields CDR1 SGHTA and CDR2 FQGTGA. V shed 2 bases and J 3 bases; nucleotides not matched to a gene: 8. This CDR3 has 16 residues. Based on the CDR3 plus reference TRBV7-3 and TRBJ2-7, the full variable domain is GAGVSQTPSNKVTEKGKYVELRCDPISGHTALYWYRQSLGQGPEFLIYFQGTGAADDSGLPNDRFFAVRPEGSVSTLKIQRTERGDSAVYLCASSLAGQGSYYEQYFGPGTRLTVT.